The clone carrying this TCR beta chain turned up a few times. These data come from a study of blood T cells in healthy people across ages. Primers used in a second PCR of about 7 to 12 cycles were a sample-barcoded 5' primer and a J-beta primer mix. One entry per CDR3 protein results from TCRdb running MiXCR on the 5' RACE reads. The repertoire consists of about 720,000 distinct CDR3 sequences, with approximately 21% occurring once and the leading ten covering about 20%. The CDR3 covers 13 residues. Germline loops: CDR1 SGHRS, CDR2 YFSETQ. V lost 3 bases and J 1 base, leaving 7 bases between the germline ends. Caucasian individuals from Russia who were healthy and aged 6 to 90 acted as donors.

V usage is TRBV5-1 and J usage is TRBJ2-5; D unresolved. Specimen: blood. The source is a man aged 70 or older in good health. The CDR3 spells CASSSITQETQYF. The DNA for the CDR3 is TGCGCCAGCAGCTCGATAACCCAAGAGACCCAGTACTTC. The entire variable domain, with the rest obtained from reference TRBV5-1 and TRBJ2-5, is as follows: KAGVTQTPRYLIKTRGQQVTLSCSPISGHRSVSWYQQTPGQGLQFLFEYFSETQRNKGNFPGRFSGRQFSNSRSEMNVSTLELGDSALYLCASSSITQETQYFGPGTRLLVL.